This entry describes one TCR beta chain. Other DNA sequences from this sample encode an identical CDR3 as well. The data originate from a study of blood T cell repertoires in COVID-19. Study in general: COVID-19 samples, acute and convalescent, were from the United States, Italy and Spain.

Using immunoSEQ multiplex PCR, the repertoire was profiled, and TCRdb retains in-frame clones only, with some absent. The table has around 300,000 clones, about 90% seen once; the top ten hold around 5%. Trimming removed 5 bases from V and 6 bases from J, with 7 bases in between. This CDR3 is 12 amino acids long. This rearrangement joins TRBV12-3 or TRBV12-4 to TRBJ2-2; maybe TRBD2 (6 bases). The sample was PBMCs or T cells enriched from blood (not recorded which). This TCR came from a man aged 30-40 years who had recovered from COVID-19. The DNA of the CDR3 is TGTGCCAGCAGTCCGGGGGCCGGGGAGCTGTTTTTT. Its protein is CASSPGAGELFF.